The 27 T cell receptor beta chains listed next were all sequenced from one sample in a study of technical replicates of blood from several donors (dated by TCRdb to 2016 to 2017). The receptor library was made with the immunoSEQ multiplex PCR assay. TCRdb took this table from immuneACCESS and kept in-frame rearrangements with V and J called. Such tables lack part of the clones; where checked against another copy, unresolved V genes explain under half of the gap, and the rest is unexplained. In this sample the table shows 75,000 to 95,000 clones, roughly 94% of which occur a single time. Approximately 0.42% of the sample rests with the top ten. Sequencing input: T cells isolated from PBMCs. These receptor sequences come from a human donor in good health.

The chain recombines TRBV6-1 with TRBJ2-7; 7 positions agree with TRBD2. The CDR3 has 15 residues. V gave up 2 bases and J gave up 3 bases; unmatched junction bases: 7. The germline V gene has CDR1 MNHNS and CDR2 SASEGT. DNA of the CDR3: TGTGCCAGCAGTGAATGGATACGGGGGGACTACGAGCAGTACTTC. It yields the protein CASSEWIRGDYEQYF.

In DNA form, the CDR3 reads TGTGCCAGTAGTATAATTTCGGGTATTGAAACTGAAGCTTTCTTT. Protein: CASSIISGIETEAFF. This chain links TRBV19 with TRBJ1-1; no firm D call. This CDR3 contains 15 residues. Germline CDR1 and CDR2: LNHDA and SQIVND (reference sequence). Deletions cut 2 bases from V and 5 bases from J, with 15 bases between.

A single count supports this clone. This chain joins TRBV7-9 and TRBJ2-7, with 7 bases fitting TRBD2. Trimming took 2 bases from V and 4 from J; bases not matched to a gene: 2. Per germline, CDR1 SEHNR and CDR2 FQNEAQ (reference sequence). The CDR3 length is 13 residues. The CDR3 DNA reads TGTGCCAGCAGCTTACTTAGCGGGTACGAGCAGTACTTC. Amino acids: CASSLLSGYEQYF.

The chain joins TRBV13 to TRBJ2-7; TRBD2 is a possible D gene (5 bases). Germline CDR1 is PRHDT and CDR2 is FYEKMQ (reference sequence). The CDR3 has 13 residues. V lost 4 bases and J 2 bases, leaving 9 bases between the germline ends. CDR3 nucleotides: TGTGCCAGCAGCTCACGACTAACCTACGAGCAGTACTTC. This encodes CASSSRLTYEQYF.

The chain couples TRBV7-3 to TRBJ1-2; D possibly corresponds to TRBD1 (5 bases). This CDR3 contains 16 residues. Between the trimmed V and J ends, which lost 4 bases and 2 bases, there was a span of 17 bases. Germline V gene sequence: CDR1 SGHTA, CDR2 FQGTGA. CDR3 DNA sequence: TGTGCCAGCAGCTCCCCAACGCCCCAGGGAAACTATGGCTACACCTTC. Amino acid sequence: CASSSPTPQGNYGYTF.

DNA for the CDR3: TGTGCCAGCAGCTTGGTCGGGAGGACCGCCGGTGAGCAGTTCTTC. It encodes CASSLVGRTAGEQFF. V and J are TRBV7-2 and TRBJ2-1; 7 positions agree with TRBD2. CDR3 length: 15 amino acids. V lost 3 bases to trimming and J lost 9 bases; unmatched junction nucleotides: 11. Germline CDR1 SGHTA, CDR2 FQGNSA. Full variable domain (missing parts from reference TRBV7-2 and TRBJ2-1): GAGVSQSPSNKVTEKGKDVELRCDPISGHTALYWYRQSLGQGLEFLIYFQGNSAPDKSGLPSDRFSAERTGGSVSTLTIQRTQQEDSAVYLCASSLVGRTAGEQFFGPGTRLTVL.

This chain joins TRBV10-3 and TRBJ1-2; TRBD1 is a possible D gene (5 bases). Deletions cut 2 bases from V and 0 bases from J, with 16 bases between. This CDR3 is built from 17 residues. CDR1 and CDR2 (germline): ENHRY, SYGVKD. CDR3 region: CAISEANVQVPNYGYTF. CDR3 DNA: TGTGCCATCAGTGAGGCGAACGTACAGGTCCCTAACTATGGCTACACCTTC.

The V gene is TRBV5-4, the J gene TRBJ2-1; tentative D call: TRBD2 (6 bases). The CDR3 contains 15 residues. Deletions cut 4 bases from V and 4 bases from J, with 15 bases between. Germline V lookup: CDR1 SGHNT, CDR2 YYREEE (reference sequence). CDR3 in DNA: TGTGCCAGCAGCCTAGGCGGGCGGGGATACAATGAGCAGTTCTTC. Encoded protein: CASSLGGRGYNEQFF.

The chain recombines TRBV9 with TRBJ1-2; D call uncertain. Trimming removed 3 bases from V and 2 bases from J, with 14 bases in between. From germline, CDR1 is SGDLS and CDR2 YYNGEE. The CDR3 runs to 15 residues. The CDR3 spells CASSGERLWNYGYTF. Here the CDR3 DNA reads TGTGCCAGCAGCGGCGAGCGCCTCTGGAACTATGGCTACACCTTC.

This chain links TRBV28 with TRBJ1-2, with D unresolved. Germline V CDR1 and CDR2: MDHEN, SYDVKM. CDR3 length: 14 amino acids. Trimming pared 3 bases from V and 4 bases from J, leaving 12 bases between. Here the CDR3 reads CASSFVELSYGYTF. The CDR3 DNA follows: TGTGCCAGCAGTTTCGTAGAGCTTAGCTATGGCTACACCTTC.

This sequence joins TRBV5-1 and TRBJ1-1, with D perhaps matching TRBD1 (6 bases). Trimming stripped 2 bases from V and 4 bases from J, with 9 bases between. The germline V gene has CDR1 SGHRS and CDR2 YFSETQ. CDR3 length: 13 amino acids. CDR3 in amino acids: CASSFEGGTEAFF. The DNA of the CDR3 is TGCGCCAGCAGCTTTGAAGGGGGCACTGAAGCTTTCTTT.

The V and J genes are TRBV7-6 and TRBJ2-1; weak D call: TRBD2 (5 bases). CDR1 is SGHVS, CDR2 FNYEAQ, per germline. V gave up 6 bases and J gave up 1 base, with 10 bases separating them. CDR3 length: 14 amino acids. The CDR3 here is CASSQTTSYNEQFF. In DNA form, the CDR3 reads TGTGCCAGCAGTCAGACTACATCCTACAATGAGCAGTTCTTC.

The chain is built from TRBV7-9 and TRBJ2-7, with 11 bases that match TRBD1. This CDR3 has 15 amino acids. J gave up 6 bases and V 1 base, and 5 bases lay outside the gene matches. Germline V gene data show CDR1 as SEHNR and CDR2 as FQNEAQ (reference sequence). CDR3 nucleotides: TGTGCCAGCAGCTTAGGAGGGACAGGGGGTCTCGAGCAGTACTTC. Amino acid sequence: CASSLGGTGGLEQYF.

V is TRBV13 and J is TRBJ2-1; 8 nucleotides match TRBD2. CDR1 PRHDT and CDR2 FYEKMQ come from the germline V gene (reference sequence). V shed 2 bases, J shed 6 bases, and the junction held 12 bases outside the gene matches. This CDR3 has 17 residues. DNA of the CDR3: TGTGCCAGCAGCTTATCCCCCCTGAGGAGCGGGAGCAATGAGCAGTTCTTC. Protein sequence: CASSLSPLRSGSNEQFF.

V gene TRBV9 combines with J gene TRBJ1-1, with D possibly being TRBD1 (5 bases). With 0 bases removed from V and 4 bases from J, the gap between germline ends came to 13 bases. The CDR3 totals 15 residues. Germline CDR1 is SGDLS and CDR2 is YYNGEE. The CDR3 region has the DNA TGTGCCAGCAGCGTAGCCCAGGGCCCAGGCACTGAAGCTTTCTTT. Translating gives CASSVAQGPGTEAFF.

This clone showed up just once. The gene calls are TRBV7-9 and TRBJ1-3, with 7 bases aligning to TRBD1. The CDR3 is made up of 15 amino acids. Germline CDR1 reads SEHNR; CDR2 reads FQNEAQ (reference sequence). The trim removed 5 bases at V and 4 bases at J, leaving 8 bases unmatched. The CDR3 DNA follows: TGTGCCAGCAGCCCCCCCCGGACAGGAGGAAACACCATATATTTT. It is translated as CASSPPRTGGNTIYF.

The chain combines TRBV29-1 with TRBJ2-3, with 7 nucleotides matching TRBD2. V shed 6 bases, J shed 4 bases, and the junction held 10 bases outside the gene matches. Germline CDR1 is SQVTM and CDR2 is ANQGSEA. The CDR3 length is 14 residues. CDR3 loop: CSVAFTGGADTQYF. CDR3 DNA: TGCAGCGTAGCCTTCACTGGGGGGGCAGATACGCAGTATTTT.

The chain recombines TRBV4-2 with TRBJ2-5; no clear D. Germline V CDR1 and CDR2: LGHNA, YNFKEQ. V lost 1 base and J 5 bases, leaving 14 bases between the germline ends. The CDR3 loop spans 15 amino acids. CDR3 DNA sequence: TGTGCCAGCAGCCAAGCATGGGCATCGTGGGAGACCCAGTACTTC. It yields the protein CASSQAWASWETQYF.

The sample holds a few counts of this clone. V is TRBV19 and J is TRBJ2-2, with TRBD1 as a possible D gene (6 bases). Germline-derived CDR1 and CDR2 are LNHDA and SQIVND (reference sequence). The CDR3 has 11 amino acids. V gave up 10 bases and J gave up 7 bases, with 10 bases separating them. The CDR3 DNA reads as TGTGCCACCTCAGGGGTCGGGGAGCTGTTTTTT. Protein product: CATSGVGELFF. The full variable domain, with the rest looked up from reference TRBV19 and TRBJ2-2, is DGGITQSPKYLFRKEGQNVTLSCEQNLNHDAMYWYRQDPGQGLRLIYYSQIVNDFQKGDIAEGYSVSREKKESFPLTVTSAQKNPTAFYLCATSGVGELFFGEGSRLTVL.

The chain recombines TRBV19 with TRBJ1-1, with TRBD1 matching over 8 bases. V lost 5 bases to trimming and J lost 1 base; unmatched junction nucleotides: 3. The CDR3 spans 14 residues. CDR1 is LNHDA and CDR2 is SQIVND in the germline V gene (reference sequence). This CDR3 is CASSEQGGNTEAFF. CDR3 DNA sequence: TGTGCCAGTAGTGAACAGGGGGGGAACACTGAAGCTTTCTTT.

Remarks on this clone: An end of the junction differs from the germline gene, which may be a read error. The CDR3 loop reads CASSSGSFEQYF. The CDR3 DNA reads TGTGCCAGCAGTTCAGGTTCCTTCGAGCAGTACTTC. This rearrangement joins TRBV6-1 to TRBJ2-7, with no clear D. The germline CDR1 and CDR2 sequences are MNHNS and SASEGT. There are 12 residues in the CDR3.

This chain joins TRBV19 and TRBJ2-2, with TRBD2 matching over 10 bases. Germline trimming cut 4 bases from V and 8 bases from J; bases unmatched to any gene: 1. The CDR3 length is 13 residues. Germline lookup yields CDR1 LNHDA and CDR2 SQIVND (reference sequence). The CDR3 is CASSTSGRGELFF. DNA for the CDR3: TGTGCCAGTAGTACTAGCGGGAGAGGGGAGCTGTTTTTT.

The V and J genes are TRBV5-4 and TRBJ2-1, with a weak D call TRBD2 (5 bases). V was clipped by 4 bases and J by 3 bases, with 11 bases between them. CDR1 and CDR2 (germline): SGHNT, YYREEE (reference sequence). This CDR3 contains 14 residues. CDR3 sequence (DNA): TGTGCCAGCAGCCCCGCCGGGGTCTACAATGAGCAGTTCTTC. Protein: CASSPAGVYNEQFF. Variable domain in full (rest from reference TRBV5-4 and TRBJ2-1): ETGVTQSPTHLIKTRGQQVTLRCSSQSGHNTVSWYQQALGQGPQFIFQYYREEENGRGNFPPRFSGLQFPNYSSELNVNALELDDSALYLCASSPAGVYNEQFFGPGTRLTVL.

This sequence joins TRBV11-3 and TRBJ1-4; D perhaps matches TRBD1 (6 bases). CDR1 SGHNT and CDR2 YENEEA come from the germline V gene. V lost 0 bases, J lost 6 bases, and 20 bases lay in between. CDR3 size: 18 residues. CDR3 DNA: TGTGCCAGCAGCTTAGATCGGTTCCAGGGGATCTATCATGAAAAACTGTTTTTT. As protein: CASSLDRFQGIYHEKLFF.

In this sample, this clone turned up once. The V call is TRBV6-5, the J call TRBJ2-5; 11 bases align to TRBD1. CDR1 is MNHEY, CDR2 SVGAGI, per germline. V lost 6 bases and J lost 5; bases outside the gene matches: 8. CDR3 size: 15 residues. CDR3 sequence: CASRPDRGPGETQYF. The CDR3 bases are TGTGCCAGCAGACCGGACAGGGGGCCGGGGGAGACCCAGTACTTC.

CDR3 DNA sequence: TGTGCCAGCAGCCCCGCCGGGACAAATAGTGGGACCCAGTACTTC. This gives the protein CASSPAGTNSGTQYF. This chain connects TRBV7-8 to TRBJ2-5, with a tentative D call TRBD1 (6 bases). V gave up 5 bases and J gave up 7 bases, with 20 bases separating them. Germline V CDR1 and CDR2: SGHVS, FQNEAQ. The CDR3 spans 15 residues.

The chain links TRBV27 to TRBJ1-5; D not certain. Germline-derived CDR1 and CDR2 are MNHEY and SMNVEV (reference sequence). The ends were cut back, 4 bases at V and 10 bases at J, with 17 bases in the middle. This CDR3 has 14 residues. CDR3 bases: TGTGCCAGCAGTTCCCATCCTAACGGGTTACCCCAGCATTTT. Translated: CASSSHPNGLPQHF.